This is a list of T cell receptor beta chains from one sample in a study of blood T cell repertoires in COVID-19. Assay used: immunoSEQ multiplex PCR; TCRdb lists only in-frame clones, some missing. The sample gives around 290,000 clones, more than 75% of which show up once; approximately 7.8% is in the top ten. The sequenced sample consisted of peripheral blood. These receptors were taken from a woman aged 45-60 years who had recovered from COVID-19. CDR3s include the opening cysteine and the closing phenylalanine or tryptophan. Each record gives: J gene, V gene, D gene, clone size, CDR3 DNA, CDR3 protein. A D gene is named only where the DNA matches it firmly. The listing skips clone size in some rows; elsewhere it reads once, few, many or a size class.

>TRBJ1-4|TRBV27|TRBD1|NA
TGTGCCAGCAGTCTTGGGACAGGGGTGGGCGAAAAACTGTTTTTT
CASSLGTGVGEKLFF
>TRBJ2-7|TRBV6-2/TRBV6-3|NA|many
TGTGCCAGCAGTTACGATGTGGAGACAGAGGCTAACGAGCAGTACTTC
CASSYDVETEANEQYF
>TRBJ2-7|TRBV28|TRBD1|NA
TGTGCCAGTACAGCCAGGGGGAGCTCCTACGAGCAGTACTTC
CASTARGSSYEQYF
>TRBJ1-4|TRBV6-5|TRBD1|NA
TGTGCCAGCAGTTACCTAGGGACAGGGCGTGAAAAACTGTTTTTT
CASSYLGTGREKLFF
>TRBJ2-7|TRBV7-2|TRBD2|NA
TGTGCCAGCAGCTTAGTAGCGGGGGCTACCTACGAGCAGTACTTC
CASSLVAGATYEQYF
>TRBJ1-1|TRBV19|NA|many
TGTGCCAGTAGACCCGCAGGCCTAAACACTGAAGCTTTCTTT
CASRPAGLNTEAFF
>TRBJ1-6|TRBV5-5|NA|NA
TGTGCCAGCAGCTTGGCCGCGTACTTGGGTCGGGGAGATTCACCCCTCCACTTT
CASSLAAYLGRGDSPLHF
>TRBJ2-1|TRBV7-9|NA|NA
TGTGCCAGCAGCTTACAGGGTGGTGTTTGGGATGAGCAGTTCTTC
CASSLQGGVWDEQFF
>TRBJ1-5|TRBV19|NA|NA
TGTGCCAGTAGTATTTTGGAGATCAATCAGCCCCAGCATTTT
CASSILEINQPQHF
>TRBJ2-1|TRBV30|NA|NA
TGTGCCTGGAGTTATTTGAGGAGCCCCGAGACGGATGAGCAGTTCTTC
CAWSYLRSPETDEQFF
>TRBJ1-6|TRBV27|TRBD1|NA
TGTGCCAGCAGTTTTGGGACAGCAAATTCACCCCTCCACTTT
CASSFGTANSPLHF
>TRBJ2-7|TRBV30|TRBD1|once
TGTGCCTGGAGCGACAGGGGACCCTTGGACTTC
CAWSDRGPLDF
>TRBJ2-7|TRBV6-2/TRBV6-3|TRBD2|NA
TGTGCCAGCAGTTACTCGAAGTGGGAGGGCGTGGACTACGAGCAGTACTTC
CASSYSKWEGVDYEQYF
>TRBJ2-7|TRBV29-1|NA|NA
TGCAGCGTGGCCCCTGCGGGGCCTCGGTCCTACGAGCAGTACTTC
CSVAPAGPRSYEQYF
>TRBJ1-1|TRBV28|NA|NA
TGTGCCAGCAGTCTTATCCTACGGGGGGGCCCTGATTCAGCTTTCTTT
CASSLILRGGPDSAFF
>TRBJ2-5|TRBV27|NA|NA
TGTGCCAGCTCCGGGCTAGGGGTGGGCCAAGAGACCCAGTACTTC
CASSGLGVGQETQYF
>TRBJ2-3|TRBV28|NA|NA
TGTGCCAGCAGTTCTTCTGAGGCGGGGACGGGCACAGATACGCAGTATTTT
CASSSSEAGTGTDTQYF
>TRBJ2-1|TRBV7-2|NA|NA
TGTGCCAGCAGCTTATCGGGGTATAGCTCCTACAATGAGCAGTTCTTC
CASSLSGYSSYNEQFF
>TRBJ1-5|TRBV5-6|TRBD1|once
TGTGCCAGCAGCGACAGGGTCAATCAGCCCCAGCATTTT
CASSDRVNQPQHF
>TRBJ2-3|TRBV5-1|TRBD2|many
TGCGCCAGCAGCTTGTGGGGAGGGGAACGAAGCACAGATACGCAGTATTTT
CASSLWGGERSTDTQYF
>TRBJ1-5|TRBV21-1|NA|NA
TGTGCCAGCAGCAGTCCCGGCGGAGCTCCCGTTTGCAATCAGCCCCAGCATTTT
CASSSPGGAPVCNQPQHF
>TRBJ1-4|TRBV30|NA|NA
TGTGCCTGGAGTCTTTCGACAGCCGCTAATGAAAAACTGTTTTTT
CAWSLSTAANEKLFF
>TRBJ2-1|TRBV7-2|NA|NA
TGTGCCAGCAGCTTAGTCGGACAGCGCAATGAGCAGTTCTTC
CASSLVGQRNEQFF
>TRBJ2-7|TRBV29-1|TRBD2|NA
TGCAGCGCCTATTGTCTAGCGGAAGGGTCCTACGAGCAGTACTTC
CSAYCLAEGSYEQYF
>TRBJ2-2|TRBV18|TRBD1|NA
TGTGCCAGCTCACCGAGGCCGGGACAGGGGAACACCGGGGAGCTGTTTTTT
CASSPRPGQGNTGELFF
>TRBJ2-3|TRBV19|NA|NA
TGTGCCACGAGGGACACCCCGAGCACAGATACGCAGTATTTT
CATRDTPSTDTQYF
>TRBJ2-3|TRBV9|NA|NA
TGTGCCAGCAGCCTTAGCGGTAGCACAGATACGCAGTATTTT
CASSLSGSTDTQYF
>TRBJ2-7|TRBV19|TRBD1|NA
TGTGCCAGTACCGATCGTCCCGGGACAGGGGTCAACGAGCAGTACTTC
CASTDRPGTGVNEQYF
>TRBJ2-6|TRBV14|NA|NA
TGTGCCAGCAGTCCCGGTGGGGCAGTTACTATCTCTGGGGCCAACGTCCTGACTTTC
CASSPGGAVTISGANVLTF
>TRBJ2-5|TRBV20-1|NA|once
TGCAGTGCTAGTCGGGGGACAGACAAAGAGACCCAGTACTTC
CSASRGTDKETQYF
>TRBJ1-2|TRBV6-6|TRBD1|NA
TGTGCCAGCAGAGCGACAGGGCGGGCCTATGGCTACACCTTC
CASRATGRAYGYTF
>TRBJ1-1|TRBV30|NA|NA
TGTGCCTGGAGGGAGGGATCTCACACTGAAGCTTTCTTT
CAWREGSHTEAFF
>TRBJ1-1|TRBV5-5|TRBD1|NA
TGTGCCAGCAGCCGCCCCCAAAGACAGGGGAGGGCCACTGAAGCTTTCTTT
CASSRPQRQGRATEAFF
>TRBJ1-1|TRBV19|NA|NA
TGTGCCAGTAGTATATCGCGGGACACTGAAGCTTTCTTT
CASSISRDTEAFF
>TRBJ2-6|TRBV5-1|NA|NA
TGCGCCAGCAGCTCCCAGGGAAGCAACGGGGCCAACGTCCTGACTTTC
CASSSQGSNGANVLTF
>TRBJ2-7|TRBV6-1|TRBD1|NA
TGTGCCAGCAGCAGGACAGGGTCCTACGAGCAGTACTTC
CASSRTGSYEQYF
>TRBJ2-3|TRBV24-1|TRBD1|NA
TGTGCCACCAGTGATTTGGGACAGGGCTTAGATACGCAGTATTTT
CATSDLGQGLDTQYF
>TRBJ1-4|TRBV5-8|NA|NA
TGTGCCAGCAGCGGGGCTTGGGCCCCTAATGAAAAACTGTTTTTT
CASSGAWAPNEKLFF
>TRBJ2-7|TRBV7-8|TRBD2|NA
TGTGCCAGCAGGGGAGGGAAGCGGGAGGGCGATCCGTACGAGCAGTACTTC
CASRGGKREGDPYEQYF
>TRBJ1-3|TRBV12-3/TRBV12-4|TRBD1|once
TGTGCCAGCAGTACGGGGACAGGGGAAGCCATATATTTT
CASSTGTGEAIYF
>TRBJ1-4|TRBV7-8|TRBD1|once
TGTGCCAGCAGAAAGGACAGGGTGTCCGAAAAACTGTTTTTT
CASRKDRVSEKLFF
>TRBJ1-2|TRBV12-3/TRBV12-4|NA|NA
TGTGCCAGCAGCCAAGTCGCAGGGAATGGCTACACCTTC
CASSQVAGNGYTF
>TRBJ2-3|TRBV7-9|NA|few
TGTGCCAGCAGTCGTTTAGAGGGAGTAAGCACAGATACGCAGTATTTT
CASSRLEGVSTDTQYF
>TRBJ2-1|TRBV10-3|TRBD2|NA
TGTGCCATCAGACCGCTGGGCGGGGGGGCCAATGAGCAGTTCTTC
CAIRPLGGGANEQFF
>TRBJ2-7|TRBV19|NA|NA
TGTGCCAGTAGTATGTCGCCACCACCTGCGGGAGAGCAGTACTTC
CASSMSPPPAGEQYF
>TRBJ2-1|TRBV6-6|TRBD2|NA
TGTGCCAGCTACTCAAGCGGGGGGGCTGAGAATGAGCAGTTCTTC
CASYSSGGAENEQFF
>TRBJ1-5|TRBV10-3|NA|few
TGTGCCATCAGTGAAGGTGGTCGGGGGATTGGGCAGCCCCAGCATTTT
CAISEGGRGIGQPQHF
>TRBJ2-2|TRBV19|TRBD2|NA
TGTGCCAGTAGTATGGGCGGGAGTTTCACCGGGGAGCTGTTTTTT
CASSMGGSFTGELFF
>TRBJ1-2|TRBV28|NA|NA
TGTGCCAGCAGTTTGCCAGGGAACTATGGCTACACCTTC
CASSLPGNYGYTF
>TRBJ2-2|TRBV6-1|NA|few
TGTGCCAGCAGTGAACTGGCTAGCGTAGGGGAGCTGTTTTTT
CASSELASVGELFF
>TRBJ2-5|TRBV5-4|TRBD2|NA
TGTGCCAGCAGCCAAGGGTCCAGCGGGGGACAAGAGACCCAGTACTTC
CASSQGSSGGQETQYF
>TRBJ2-7|TRBV7-6|TRBD2|NA
TGTGCCAGCAGCGATACTAGCGAAGAGCAGTACTTC
CASSDTSEEQYF